One TCR beta chain is described in this entry. Its antigen remains unidentified. PCR amplification relied on 60 Vbeta primers (plus 13 Jbeta primers). Clones were read by immunoSEQ multiplex PCR, and TCRdb kept only the in-frame ones, dropping some. The data hold 150,000 to 200,000 clones, with under 85% observed a single time. The CDR3 runs 17 residues. Looked up from germline, CDR1 is SEHNR and CDR2 is FQNEAQ (reference sequence). The trim removed 10 bases at V and 0 bases at J, leaving 12 bases unmatched. This specimen belongs to a study of cytomegalovirus exposure and HLA in healthy donors. General study findings and limits: In the analysis, some V segments, TRBV6-2 and TRBV6-3 included, were excluded as indistinguishable. Accurate prediction of most subjects' HLA-A and HLA-B alleles from TCR beta sequences was reported. CMV serostatus alone was available as immune exposure information. Presence/absence analyses supposed approximately even sequencing depth among donors.

The clonotype originates from a man aged 50 or older in good health and CMV-seronegative. J is TRBJ2-1 and V is TRBV7-9; 10 positions agree with TRBD2. Specimen: PBMCs. In DNA, the CDR3 is TGTGCCACCCCGGGACTAGCGTATCAGAGCTCCTACAATGAGCAGTTCTTC. Its protein product is CATPGLAYQSSYNEQFF.